A single sample gave rise to the 29 T cell receptor beta chains below, sequenced in a study of CD8+CD57+ T cells in acquired aplastic anemia. CDR3 and TCR beta VDJ profiling relied on a genomic DNA template. TCRdb processed the reads anew with MiXCR; each CDR3 protein has one entry. The sample has 250,000 to 300,000 distinct CDR3 sequences, around 60% seen once. The sample consisted of sorted CD4+, CD8+, or CD8+CD57+ T cells (not recorded which) from PBMCs. The receptor source for this set is a human donor with severe aplastic anemia or a healthy control (not recorded which).

This clonotype was observed many times. This sequence joins TRBV2 and TRBJ1-2; no reliable D call. Trimming shortened V by 4 bases and J by 1 base, and 4 bases separated the two germline ends. Germline values: CDR1 SNHLY, CDR2 FYNNEI. There are 12 residues in the CDR3. CDR3 loop: CASSGHNYGYTF. In DNA, the CDR3 is TGTGCCAGCAGTGGACATAACTATGGCTACACCTTC.

The chain recombines TRBV7-6 with TRBJ2-7; no clear D gene. Trimming took 4 bases from V and 5 from J, leaving 6 bases between them. The CDR3 is 11 residues long. The germline CDR1 and CDR2 sequences are SGHVS and FNYEAQ. CDR3 region: CASSSNDEQYF. The CDR3 DNA sequence: TGTGCCAGCAGCTCCAATGACGAGCAGTACTTC. Full variable domain (outside the CDR3, taken from reference TRBV7-6 and TRBJ2-7): GAGVSQSPRYKVTKRGQDVALRCDPISGHVSLYWYRQALGQGPEFLTYFNYEAQQDKSGLPNDRFSAERPEGSISTLTIQRTEQRDSAMYRCASSSNDEQYFGPGTRLTVT.

The chain joins TRBV24-1 to TRBJ1-3, with unresolved D. Germline CDR1 is KGHDR and CDR2 is SFDVKD. The CDR3 contains 16 residues. The V and J ends lost 6 bases and 0 bases respectively, with 14 bases between them. Written as DNA, the CDR3 is TGTGCCACCAGTACTGAAGGGTTTATCTCTGGAAACACCATATATTTT. Translated: CATSTEGFISGNTIYF.

This clonotype was recorded many times. The chain couples TRBV5-6 to TRBJ2-7; tentatively, D is TRBD1 or TRBD2 (5 bases each). The CDR3 has 14 residues. The germline CDR1 and CDR2 sequences are SGHDT and YYEEEE. With 0 bases removed from V and 2 bases from J, the gap between germline ends came to 9 bases. The CDR3 region has the DNA TGTGCCAGCAGCTTGGGGGACGGTACCTACGAGCAGTACTTC. Its translation is CASSLGDGTYEQYF.

In regard to this clonotype: One junction end does not reproduce the germline sequence, and a read error may be involved. The chain combines TRBV5-1 with TRBJ1-1, with D possibly TRBD1 on 6 matching bases. The CDR3 extends over 15 amino acids. CDR1 is SGHRS and CDR2 is YFSETQ in the germline V gene. For the CDR3, the DNA is TGCGCCAGCAGTTTCGACGGGGGGGCGAACACTGAGGCTTTCTTT. This translates into CASSFDGGANTEAFF.

The chain links TRBV19 to TRBJ2-7; D is ambiguous. The CDR3 runs to 14 residues. Trimming removed 3 bases at V and 3 bases at J, with 12 bases between. Germline V gives CDR1 LNHDA, CDR2 SQIVND (reference sequence). CDR3 DNA sequence: TGTGCCAGTAGTATGAGTTCCGTCAACTACGAGCAGTACTTC. Amino acid sequence: CASSMSSVNYEQYF.

This clonotype occurred a few times. V usage is TRBV20-1 and J usage is TRBJ1-2, with TRBD1 identical over 7 bases. There are 12 residues in the CDR3. V dropped 6 bases and J dropped 6; count of bases not matched to a gene: 7. The germline V gene encodes CDR1 DFQATT and CDR2 SNEGSKA (reference sequence). CDR3 in amino acids: CSALTGEHGYTF. In DNA form, the CDR3 reads TGCAGTGCCCTTACAGGGGAACATGGCTACACCTTC.

About this clonotype: Likely a read error: the CDR3 ends without its conserved phenylalanine or tryptophan. V usage is TRBV6-2 or TRBV6-3 and J usage is TRBJ2-7, with TRBD1 matching over 7 bases. Losses at the gene ends were 2 bases for V and 2 bases for J; bases not matched to a gene: 3. In germline, CDR1 is MNHEY, CDR2 SVGEGT. There are 14 residues in the CDR3. The CDR3 coding sequence is TGTGCCAGCAGTTACCGGCAGGGGGCCTACGAGCAGTACCTC. This translates into CASSYRQGAYEQYL.

The chain links TRBV7-9 to TRBJ2-2; possibly TRBD2 for D (6 bases). The CDR3 spans 15 residues. Trimming shortened V by 5 bases and J by 3 bases, and 13 bases separated the two germline ends. Germline CDR1 and CDR2: SEHNR and FQNEAQ (reference sequence). The CDR3 spells CASSPVREDTGELFF. The CDR3 DNA reads as TGTGCCAGCAGCCCCGTCAGGGAGGACACCGGGGAGCTGTTTTTT.

The chain links TRBV29-1 to TRBJ2-7, with D unresolved. The ends were cut back, 1 base at V and 4 bases at J, with 14 bases in the middle. Germline V gene lookup returns CDR1 SQVTM and CDR2 ANQGSEA. CDR3 length equals 14 residues. The CDR3 sequence: CSVEVGALGYEQYF. The CDR3 nucleotides are TGCAGCGTTGAAGTGGGCGCTTTGGGGTACGAGCAGTACTTC.

V gene TRBV30 combines with J gene TRBJ1-1; the match to TRBD1 covers 11 bases. The CDR3 is 15 residues long. The germline V gene has CDR1 GTSNPN and CDR2 SVGIG (reference sequence). J gave up 5 bases and V 2 bases, and 7 bases lay outside the gene matches. CDR3 bases: TGTGCCTGGAGTCCGAGGACAGGGGGCCGGACTGAAGCTTTCTTT. It translates to CAWSPRTGGRTEAFF.

To note about this clonotype: This may come from a read error, since a much larger clone is one base off. The chain has TRBV6-5 and TRBJ2-1; a possible D gene is TRBD1 (7 bases). There are 15 residues in the CDR3. Germline lookup yields CDR1 MNHEY and CDR2 SVGAGI. V shed 2 bases and J shed 1 base, with 9 bases lying between them. CDR3 coding DNA: TGTGCCAGCAGTTACCAGGGGGGATCCTACAATGAGCAGTTCTTC. It codes for CASSYQGGSYNEQFF.

There are many counts of this clonotype. The DNA for the CDR3 is TGTGCCAGCGGCGGGCAGGCCCTAACAAACACCATATATTTT. Its protein is CASGGQALTNTIYF. V gene TRBV12-3 or TRBV12-4 combines with J gene TRBJ1-3; D is undetermined. This CDR3 is 14 amino acids long. V was shortened by 8 bases and J by 6 bases, with 17 bases between the two germline ends.

This clonotype was picked up many times. This chain links TRBV7-2 with TRBJ2-7, with a weak D call TRBD2 (5 bases). Germline V gene data show CDR1 as SGHTA and CDR2 as FQGNSA. The V and J ends lost 4 bases and 0 bases respectively, with 13 bases between them. The CDR3 has 15 residues. The CDR3 here is CASSSIRGSSYEQYF. The CDR3 DNA reads TGTGCCAGCAGCTCCATTCGGGGTAGCTCCTACGAGCAGTACTTC.

This clonotype was counted at least ten times. This chain links TRBV6-5 with TRBJ2-7; 9 nucleotides agree with TRBD1. V lost 7 bases to trimming and J lost 2 bases; unmatched junction nucleotides: 6. Looked up from germline, CDR1 is MNHEY and CDR2 is SVGAGI. The CDR3 length is 14 residues. The CDR3: CASTKTGGTYEQYF. CDR3 bases: TGTGCCAGCACCAAGACAGGGGGGACCTACGAGCAGTACTTC.

This clonotype was counted ten times or more. The chain combines TRBV5-4 with TRBJ2-7; D is perhaps TRBD2 (7 bases). Trimming removed 1 base from V and 6 bases from J, with 17 bases in between. CDR3 size: 15 residues. Germline V gene lookup returns CDR1 SGHNT and CDR2 YYREEE (reference sequence). CDR3 nucleotide sequence: TGTGCCAGCAGCTTGTTCGAGGGGGGGCCCCTCGAGCAGTACTTC. It encodes CASSLFEGGPLEQYF. The whole variable domain, remainder taken from reference TRBV5-4 and TRBJ2-7, is ETGVTQSPTHLIKTRGQQVTLRCSSQSGHNTVSWYQQALGQGPQFIFQYYREEENGRGNFPPRFSGLQFPNYSSELNVNALELDDSALYLCASSLFEGGPLEQYFGPGTRLTVT.

In this sample, this clonotype turned up many times. The rearrangement links TRBV7-9 to TRBJ2-2; no clear D gene. V shed 5 bases and J shed 2 bases, with 3 bases lying between them. From germline, CDR1 is SEHNR and CDR2 FQNEAQ (reference sequence). CDR3 length equals 12 residues. The CDR3 region has the DNA TGTGCCAGCAGCCGAAACACCGGGGAGCTGTTTTTT. This encodes CASSRNTGELFF.

This clonotype was seen only a few times. The genes are TRBV19 and TRBJ1-2; no firm D call. Looked up from germline, CDR1 is LNHDA and CDR2 is SQIVND (reference sequence). The CDR3 length is 12 residues. V lost 8 bases and J 4 bases, leaving 11 bases between the germline ends. CDR3 nucleotide sequence: TGTGCCAGTTCGTCGTATACCTATGGCTACACCTTC. Translated, it gives CASSSYTYGYTF.

This clonotype was counted between two and nine times. The genes are TRBV28 and TRBJ1-2; 12 bases are shared with TRBD1. Per germline, CDR1 MDHEN and CDR2 SYDVKM. This CDR3 has 17 amino acids. V lost 6 bases, J lost 4 bases, and 12 bases stayed unmatched. CDR3 loop: CASSLPGQGASPYGYTF. The CDR3 nucleotides read TGTGCCAGCAGCCTCCCGGGACAGGGGGCCTCCCCCTATGGCTACACCTTC.

V gene TRBV24-1 combines with J gene TRBJ1-2; D is unresolved. CDR1 and CDR2 (germline): KGHDR, SFDVKD. The ends were cut back, 12 bases at V and 2 bases at J, with 15 bases in the middle. The CDR3 loop spans 13 amino acids. This chain's CDR3 is CAPPRLLNYGYTF. The CDR3, as DNA: TGTGCCCCGCCCCGGCTCTTAAACTATGGCTACACCTTC.

This clonotype was observed a few times. The chain is built from TRBV18 and TRBJ1-5, with a tentative D call TRBD1 (5 bases). CDR1 is KGHSH, CDR2 LQKENI, per germline. Trimming cost V 4 bases and J 0 bases, with 22 bases left between them. The CDR3 covers 19 residues. CDR3 residues: CASSLTRDLLNNSNQPQHF. The CDR3 DNA is TGTGCCAGCTCACTTACCCGGGACTTACTCAATAATAGCAATCAGCCCCAGCATTTT.

Here the CDR3 reads CASGLVHRIGWTHTEAFF. The DNA of the CDR3 is TGTGCTAGTGGTTTGGTACATAGGATTGGCTGGACACACACTGAAGCTTTCTTT. This chain links TRBV12-5 with TRBJ1-1; weak D call: TRBD1 (5 bases). Germline CDR1 reads LGHNT; CDR2 reads FRNRAP. V was trimmed by 0 bases and J by 3 bases, leaving 20 bases between them. The CDR3 totals 18 residues.

The chain uses TRBV7-8 and TRBJ2-7; TRBD1 aligns across 7 bases. This CDR3 is built from 16 residues. In germline, CDR1 is SGHVS, CDR2 FQNEAQ. J was trimmed by 3 bases and V by 5 bases; bases with no gene match: 13. As DNA, the CDR3 is TGTGCCAGCAGCCGGGAAGCGGTGACAGGGCGCTACGAGCAGTACTTC. It is translated as CASSREAVTGRYEQYF.

The rearrangement joins TRBV12-3 or TRBV12-4 to TRBJ1-4; D unclear. The length of the CDR3 is 11 residues. V was clipped by 6 bases and J by 8 bases, with 7 bases between them. CDR3 DNA: TGTGCCAGCAGCCCACACGAAAAACTGTTTTTT. Protein sequence: CASSPHEKLFF.

V usage is TRBV5-6 and J usage is TRBJ1-2, with D uncertain. V lost 0 bases, J lost 7 bases, and 7 bases lay in between. This CDR3 spans 12 amino acids. CDR1 and CDR2 from the germline V gene are SGHDT and YYEEEE. The DNA for the CDR3 is TGTGCCAGCAGCTTGGCCCAAGGTGGCTACACCTTC. Translated: CASSLAQGGYTF.

This clonotype occurred many times. Written as DNA, the CDR3 is TGTGCCAGCTGCTGGACAGGGGGCTCCCCTGGGGCCAACGTCCTGACTTTC. Protein: CASCWTGGSPGANVLTF. The V and J genes are TRBV19 and TRBJ2-6; 11 nucleotides line up with TRBD1. Germline V gene sequence: CDR1 LNHDA, CDR2 SQIVND (reference sequence). V was clipped by 9 bases and J by 2 bases; unmatched bases: 9. The CDR3 sequence is 17 residues long.

This clonotype was counted once. J is TRBJ2-3 and V is TRBV7-9; TRBD2 matches at 11 bases. Germline V gives CDR1 SEHNR, CDR2 FQNEAQ (reference sequence). V trimming: 6 bases; J trimming: 1 base; junction bases outside the gene matches: 9. The CDR3 loop spans 17 amino acids. CDR3 region: CASSPFATSGGTDTQYF. CDR3 coding DNA: TGTGCCAGCAGTCCGTTTGCGACTAGCGGGGGCACAGATACGCAGTATTTT.

This clonotype was seen at least ten times. The gene calls are TRBV28 and TRBJ1-6; D is undetermined. Germline values: CDR1 MDHEN, CDR2 SYDVKM. With 8 bases removed from V and 5 bases from J, the gap between germline ends came to 16 bases. The CDR3 consists of 15 residues. CDR3 coding DNA: TGTGCCAGCTGCCCGCGAAGGACCAATAATTCACCCCTCCACTTT. Protein sequence: CASCPRRTNNSPLHF.

This clonotype turned up a few times. The chain has TRBV20-1 and TRBJ2-5; 7 nucleotides match TRBD2. Germline lookup yields CDR1 DFQATT and CDR2 SNEGSKA (reference sequence). V shed 1 base, J shed 5 bases, and the junction held 7 bases outside the gene matches. The CDR3 totals 14 residues. The CDR3 DNA is TGCAGTGCTAGAGTGGGACTACAACCGGAGACCCAGTACTTC. Amino acid sequence: CSARVGLQPETQYF.